Following are 21 T cell receptor beta chains from one sample sequenced in a study of shared clonotypes between healthy human individuals (dated by TCRdb to 2019 to 2021). Receptors were amplified or captured by the immunoSEQ multiplex PCR assay. TCRdb carries this immuneACCESS record with in-frame sequences only. Its versions omit some clonotypes, under half of them owing to an unresolved V gene in the studies checked, with the rest unexplained. This sample has 2,500,000 or so clones in its table, and 80% to 95% of those were observed once. 0.37% of the sample rests with the top ten. Sequencing was performed on naive CD4+ T cells from PBMCs. The cell subset or site label on this specimen signifies: CD45RA+ positively selected. These receptors all come from a man aged 18 to 30 in good health. Some clones in this sample may be carry-over from other donors' samples.

The chain's CDR3 is CASSLFPQGTNYGYTF. In DNA form, the CDR3 reads TGCGCCAGCAGCTTGTTCCCCCAGGGCACTAACTATGGCTACACCTTC. This chain uses TRBV5-1 with TRBJ1-2, with D perhaps TRBD1 (5 bases). V lost 1 base and J lost 0, with 13 bases in between. CDR1 is SGHRS and CDR2 is YFSETQ in the germline V gene. The CDR3 sequence is 16 residues long.

The CDR3 DNA reads as TGTGCCAGCAGCCTACAGGGTTCTGGCTACACCTTC. Translated, it gives CASSLQGSGYTF. The rearrangement links TRBV9 to TRBJ1-2; tentative D call: TRBD1 (6 bases). CDR1 and CDR2 (germline): SGDLS, YYNGEE. The CDR3 is 12 amino acids. Deletions cut 4 bases from V and 7 bases from J, with 11 bases between.

The V gene is TRBV7-6, the J gene TRBJ2-3; D ambiguous. The CDR3 covers 13 residues. The ends were cut back, 0 bases at V and 2 bases at J, with 3 bases in the middle. Per germline, CDR1 SGHVS and CDR2 FNYEAQ. CDR3 sequence: CASSLAYTDTQYF. For the CDR3, the DNA is TGTGCCAGCAGCTTAGCCTACACAGATACGCAGTATTTT.

V is TRBV7-2 and J is TRBJ1-2; D might be TRBD1 (5 bases). The CDR3 runs 15 residues. V lost 5 bases and J lost 4, with 17 bases in between. CDR1 is SGHTA and CDR2 is FQGNSA in the germline V gene. CDR3 DNA: TGTGCCAGCAGCCCCGCCCGGGGGGTAAGCTATGGCTACACCTTC. This sequence encodes CASSPARGVSYGYTF. Filled out from reference TRBV7-2 and TRBJ1-2, the complete variable domain reads GAGVSQSPSNKVTEKGKDVELRCDPISGHTALYWYRQSLGQGLEFLIYFQGNSAPDKSGLPSDRFSAERTGGSVSTLTIQRTQQEDSAVYLCASSPARGVSYGYTFGSGTRLTVV.

The V gene is TRBV5-7, the J gene TRBJ2-7; maybe TRBD1 (6 bases). TRBV5-7 is an ORF; its function is uncertain. The V and J ends lost 3 bases and 7 bases respectively, with 8 bases between them. The CDR3 contains 11 residues. The CDR3: CASSWGPEQYF. The CDR3 DNA reads TGTGCCAGCAGCTGGGGGCCTGAGCAGTACTTC.

Comments on this clone: The same CDR3 also results from other DNA sequences found in this sample. V usage is TRBV29-1 and J usage is TRBJ1-1, with no clear D. The germline CDR1 and CDR2 sequences are SQVTM and ANQGSEA. CDR3 length: 12 amino acids. Trimming cost V 4 bases and J 0 bases, with 6 bases left between them. The CDR3 loop reads CSVGTMNTEAFF. The CDR3 bases are TGCAGCGTTGGTACCATGAACACTGAAGCTTTCTTT.

V and J are TRBV5-1 and TRBJ2-3, with 8 bases matching TRBD2. V lost 1 base, J lost 0 bases, and 28 bases stayed unmatched. Per the germline V gene, CDR1 is SGHRS and CDR2 is YFSETQ. This CDR3 comprises 24 residues. CDR3 bases: TGCGCCAGCAGCTTGATCCCACACACGCGGGAGGTCCCCCGTCGAAATACTAGCACAGATACGCAGTATTTT. Its protein is CASSLIPHTREVPRRNTSTDTQYF.

CDR3 in amino acids: CASSLAGQGQGAFF. CDR3 in DNA: TGTGCCAGCAGCTTAGCGGGACAGGGCCAAGGGGCTTTCTTT. The chain joins TRBV7-9 to TRBJ1-1; 9 nucleotides line up with TRBD1. Germline CDR1 reads SEHNR; CDR2 reads FQNEAQ (reference sequence). The junction had 7 bases not matched to a gene; V was cut back by 0 bases and J by 11 bases. The CDR3 is 14 residues long.

This chain uses TRBV13 with TRBJ2-7, with 9 bases identical to TRBD2. Germline V CDR1 and CDR2: PRHDT, FYEKMQ (reference sequence). The CDR3 extends over 17 amino acids. The V gene end was trimmed by 0 bases and the J gene end by 4 bases; junction bases not matched to a gene: 10. CDR3: CASSLGLAGENSYEQYF. In DNA form, the CDR3 reads TGTGCCAGCAGCTTAGGATTAGCGGGAGAGAATAGTTACGAGCAGTACTTC.

This clone was seen more than once but under ten times. The V call is TRBV28, the J call TRBJ1-1, with 8 positions matching TRBD1. V lost 2 bases, J lost 6 bases, and 8 bases stayed unmatched. CDR1 and CDR2 from the germline V gene are MDHEN and SYDVKM. The CDR3 loop spans 15 amino acids. As DNA, the CDR3 is TGTGCCAGCAGTTTACCAGGACAGGGAAACCCTGAAGCTTTCTTT. The encoded protein is CASSLPGQGNPEAFF.

V is TRBV9 and J is TRBJ2-1; 11 positions match TRBD2. Trimming at V came to 3 bases and at J to 4 bases, leaving 3 bases not matched to a gene. The CDR3 is 15 amino acids. Germline V gene sequence: CDR1 SGDLS, CDR2 YYNGEE. This CDR3 reads CASSETSGNYNEQFF. The DNA for the CDR3 is TGTGCCAGCAGCGAGACTAGCGGGAATTACAATGAGCAGTTCTTC.

The chain is built from TRBV7-9 and TRBJ2-5, with D maybe TRBD1 (6 bases). There are 14 residues in the CDR3. The germline gives CDR1 SEHNR, CDR2 FQNEAQ (reference sequence). V lost 5 bases to trimming and J lost 2 bases, with 12 bases between them. CDR3 region: CASSVGQSQETQYF. The CDR3 DNA reads TGTGCCAGCAGCGTCGGACAGTCACAAGAGACCCAGTACTTC.

The V and J genes are TRBV19 and TRBJ1-5; D is ambiguous. The ends were cut back, 5 bases at V and 7 bases at J, with 18 bases in the middle. Germline V CDR1 and CDR2: LNHDA, SQIVND (reference sequence). CDR3 length: 15 amino acids. CDR3 in DNA: TGTGCCAGTAGTTATACTTCAATCGGCAGGCAGCCCCAGCATTTT. Its translation is CASSYTSIGRQPQHF.

The J gene is TRBJ2-3, the V gene TRBV19; 8 nucleotides agree with TRBD2. The junction had 12 bases not matched to a gene; V was cut back by 10 bases and J by 6 bases. The length of the CDR3 is 14 residues. The V gene's germline CDR1 is LNHDA and CDR2 SQIVND (reference sequence). The DNA of the CDR3 is TGTGCCACCAAAGGTCTAGCGGGCGCCGATACGCAGTATTTT. Translating gives CATKGLAGADTQYF. The full variable domain, its missing parts supplied by reference TRBV19 and TRBJ2-3, is DGGITQSPKYLFRKEGQNVTLSCEQNLNHDAMYWYRQDPGQGLRLIYYSQIVNDFQKGDIAEGYSVSREKKESFPLTVTSAQKNPTAFYLCATKGLAGADTQYFGPGTRLTVL.

The chain uses TRBV9 and TRBJ2-1, with D possibly TRBD2 on 5 matching bases. Germline V lookup: CDR1 SGDLS, CDR2 YYNGEE. The CDR3 totals 16 residues. Trimming took off 3 bases at V and 2 bases at J, with 15 bases between the two ends. CDR3 in DNA: TGTGCCAGCAGCGGGGGTGGGCTAGCAGCCTACAATGAGCAGTTCTTC. This translates into CASSGGGLAAYNEQFF.

V usage is TRBV5-1 and J usage is TRBJ2-7; TRBD2 matches at 8 bases. Trimming removed 7 bases from V and 1 base from J; junction bases left unmatched: 4. CDR3 length: 13 residues. CDR1 is SGHRS and CDR2 is YFSETQ in the germline V gene. CDR3 sequence: CASSGTSSYEQYF. The CDR3 DNA sequence: TGCGCCAGCTCCGGGACTAGTTCCTACGAGCAGTACTTC.

This chain joins TRBV7-3 and TRBJ2-4; 7 nucleotides line up with TRBD2. V was clipped by 0 bases and J by 7 bases; unmatched bases: 9. CDR1 is SGHTA, CDR2 FQGTGA, per germline. The CDR3 has 16 amino acids. The CDR3 coding sequence is TGTGCCAGCAGCTTAACTAAAGGACTAGTCTGGAACATTCAGTACTTC. Protein product: CASSLTKGLVWNIQYF.

V usage is TRBV13 and J usage is TRBJ2-1; the D is unclear. The CDR3 contains 15 residues. Germline V lookup: CDR1 PRHDT, CDR2 FYEKMQ (reference sequence). The ends were cut back, 3 bases at V and 10 bases at J, with 19 bases in the middle. As DNA, the CDR3 is TGTGCCAGCAGCTTCCGGGCCCTTAGCAGGCGGGAGCAGTTCTTC. Protein product: CASSFRALSRREQFF.

The chain carries TRBV4-1 and TRBJ2-3; 10 bases line up with TRBD2. There are 18 residues in the CDR3. V gave up 4 bases and J gave up 4 bases; unmatched junction bases: 14. Germline V lookup: CDR1 MGHRA, CDR2 YSYEKL. The CDR3 loop reads CASSLQREGLKFADTQYF. The CDR3, as DNA: TGCGCCAGCAGCCTTCAGCGGGAGGGCCTAAAATTCGCAGATACGCAGTATTTT.

V usage is TRBV7-2 and J usage is TRBJ2-7, with TRBD2 matching over 8 bases. The germline CDR1 and CDR2 sequences are SGHTA and FQGNSA. Germline trimming cut 5 bases from V and 0 bases from J; bases unmatched to any gene: 9. This CDR3 is built from 16 residues. The DNA of the CDR3 is TGTGCCAGCAGCGCGGGAGGCGGGAGTTTCTCCTACGAGCAGTACTTC. Translation: CASSAGGGSFSYEQYF.

V gene TRBV28 combines with J gene TRBJ2-6; 9 bases agree with TRBD2. The length of the CDR3 is 18 residues. The germline gives CDR1 MDHEN, CDR2 SYDVKM. V shed 1 base, J shed 0 bases, and the junction held 4 bases outside the gene matches. For the CDR3, the DNA is TGTGCCAGCAGTTTATCGCGGGAGGGGATCTCTGGGGCCAACGTCCTGACTTTC. This codes for CASSLSREGISGANVLTF.